The 30 T cell receptor beta chains reported below all come from one sample, sequenced in a study of cytomegalovirus exposure and HLA in healthy donors. Using immunoSEQ multiplex PCR, the repertoire was profiled, and TCRdb retains in-frame clones only, with some absent. The sample comprises under 75,000 clones, approximately 97% of which are singletons, and 1.5% to 2% rests with the top ten. The specimen sequenced was PBMCs. These receptors were collected from a woman aged 18-29 years in good health and CMV-seropositive.

V is TRBV5-4 and J is TRBJ2-7, with D tentatively TRBD1 (5 bases). Trimming shortened V by 0 bases and J by 4 bases, and 8 bases separated the two germline ends. There are 13 residues in the CDR3. The germline V gene encodes CDR1 SGHNT and CDR2 YYREEE (reference sequence). The CDR3 DNA reads TGTGCCAGCAGCTTGGCAGGGAATTACGAGCAGTACTTC. Amino acids: CASSLAGNYEQYF.

V is TRBV4-2 and J is TRBJ2-3; TRBD1 agrees at 7 bases. The CDR3 spans 16 residues. Trimming at V came to 4 bases and at J to 2 bases, leaving 9 bases not matched to a gene. Germline loops: CDR1 LGHNA, CDR2 YNFKEQ. The CDR3 spells CASSPGETGHTDTQYF. CDR3 nucleotides: TGTGCCAGCAGCCCGGGCGAGACAGGGCACACAGATACGCAGTATTTT.

In its sample, this clone was seen once. The rearrangement uses TRBV10-3 and TRBJ1-1; no definite D call. Trimming took 4 bases from V and 4 from J, leaving 10 bases between them. This CDR3 contains 13 residues. Germline CDR1 ENHRY, CDR2 SYGVKD. This CDR3 reads CAISADRGTEAFF. DNA of the CDR3: TGTGCCATCAGTGCCGACCGGGGCACTGAAGCTTTCTTT.

On this clone itself: An end of the junction does not agree with germline; a read error may underlie this. The chain uses TRBV10-2 and TRBJ2-1; 8 nucleotides match TRBD2. This CDR3 spans 17 amino acids. Germline loops: CDR1 WSHSY, CDR2 SAAADI. The CDR3 nucleotides are TGCGCCAGCAGAGAGTGGACTAGCCGGGATGTCTACAATGAGCAGTTCTTC. Its translation is CASREWTSRDVYNEQFF.

The chain combines TRBV18 with TRBJ2-7; weak D call: TRBD1 (10 bases). Per germline, CDR1 KGHSH and CDR2 LQKENI. This CDR3 has 20 residues. V lost 1 base and J lost 5, with 30 bases in between. For the CDR3, the DNA is TGTGCCAGCTCACCACGGGACAGGGGTAGCGGGAGTATTTTTTTCAACGAGCAGTACTTC. Amino acids: CASSPRDRGSGSIFFNEQYF.

The chain employs TRBV6-5 and TRBJ2-7; 7 bases line up with TRBD1. This CDR3 has 13 residues. Germline trimming cut 6 bases from V and 5 bases from J; bases unmatched to any gene: 7. CDR1 and CDR2 (germline): MNHEY, SVGAGI. The DNA for the CDR3 is TGTGCCAGCAGAAAACAGGGGCTCCACGAGCAGTACTTC. It is translated as CASRKQGLHEQYF.

The chain recombines TRBV30 with TRBJ2-1; a weak D match, TRBD1 (5 bases). The CDR3 totals 12 residues. From germline, CDR1 is GTSNPN and CDR2 SVGIG (reference sequence). Trimming stripped 4 bases from V and 10 bases from J, with 14 bases between. CDR3 in amino acids: CAWTLGHTEQFF. CDR3 nucleotides: TGTGCCTGGACCCTAGGACATACAGAGCAGTTCTTC.

The chain links TRBV4-1 to TRBJ2-6, with D possibly being TRBD1 (5 bases). Germline assignment: CDR1 MGHRA and CDR2 YSYEKL. The V gene lost 0 bases and the J gene lost 2 bases, with 11 bases spanning the gap. The CDR3 contains 17 residues. Here the CDR3 reads CASSQEQVLPGANVLTF. CDR3 DNA sequence: TGCGCCAGCAGCCAAGAACAGGTCCTTCCTGGGGCCAACGTCCTGACTTTC.

The chain combines TRBV5-1 with TRBJ1-2, with D possibly matching TRBD1 (6 bases). CDR3 size: 15 residues. Trimming shortened V by 0 bases and J by 3 bases, and 12 bases separated the two germline ends. Germline V CDR1 and CDR2: SGHRS, YFSETQ. CDR3 amino acids: CASSLGDPGDYGYTF. CDR3 sequence (DNA): TGCGCCAGCAGCTTGGGGGATCCAGGGGACTATGGCTACACCTTC.

This clone was picked up one time. This sequence joins TRBV6-1 and TRBJ2-3; 9 bases map to TRBD1. The V segment lost 0 bases and the J segment 6 bases; nucleotides outside the gene matches: 7. Germline lookup yields CDR1 MNHNS and CDR2 SASEGT. The CDR3 has 16 amino acids. The DNA for the CDR3 is TGTGCCAGCAGTGAAGCCGTTGGACAGGGGAAGGATACGCAGTATTTT. As protein: CASSEAVGQGKDTQYF.

The rearrangement uses TRBV28 and TRBJ1-5; D perhaps matches TRBD1 (5 bases). Per germline, CDR1 MDHEN and CDR2 SYDVKM. This CDR3 is built from 14 residues. V was shortened by 7 bases and J by 7 bases, with 17 bases between the two germline ends. CDR3 loop: CASTVRGSGQPQHF. CDR3 sequence (DNA): TGTGCCAGCACCGTAAGGGGAAGCGGGCAGCCCCAGCATTTT.

V gene TRBV9 combines with J gene TRBJ2-1; the match to TRBD1 covers 8 bases. This CDR3 contains 16 residues. Germline CDR1 SGDLS, CDR2 YYNGEE. Trimming at V came to 0 bases and at J to 6 bases, leaving 8 bases not matched to a gene. The CDR3 reads CASSVARGQGINEQFF. The CDR3 region has the DNA TGTGCCAGCAGCGTAGCTCGAGGACAGGGAATCAATGAGCAGTTCTTC.

The chain couples TRBV27 to TRBJ1-2, with a possible D match to TRBD1 (5 bases). The CDR3 is 15 amino acids. V gave up 1 base and J gave up 0 bases, with 9 bases separating them. Per germline, CDR1 MNHEY and CDR2 SMNVEV (reference sequence). CDR3 sequence: CASSLLAGSNYGYTF. The CDR3 bases are TGTGCCAGCAGTTTATTGGCAGGGTCTAACTATGGCTACACCTTC.

This chain connects TRBV4-1 to TRBJ2-7; no clear D gene. This CDR3 is built from 15 residues. With 0 bases removed from V and 1 base from J, the gap between germline ends came to 10 bases. Germline lookup yields CDR1 MGHRA and CDR2 YSYEKL. The CDR3 spells CASSQDYPLSYEQYF. Written as DNA, the CDR3 is TGCGCCAGCAGCCAAGACTACCCCCTGTCCTACGAGCAGTACTTC.

The chain recombines TRBV29-1 with TRBJ1-2, with 10 bases that match TRBD1. The junction had 10 bases not matched to a gene; V was cut back by 5 bases and J by 7 bases. This CDR3 has 14 amino acids. Per the germline V gene, CDR1 is SQVTM and CDR2 is ANQGSEA. In DNA, the CDR3 is TGCAGCGTTTTTCCTTTGACAGGGGGCTCTGGCTACACCTTC. It translates to CSVFPLTGGSGYTF.

The chain couples TRBV25-1 to TRBJ1-1, with D unresolved. V was cut by 3 bases and J by 10 bases, with 9 bases left in between. The CDR3 contains 11 residues. The germline V gene has CDR1 MGHDK and CDR2 SYGVNS. In nucleotides, the CDR3 is TGTGCCAGCAGTGATACAGCAAGAGCTTTCTTT. Amino acid sequence: CASSDTARAFF.

The chain employs TRBV19 and TRBJ2-1; tentative D call: TRBD2 (6 bases). This CDR3 is 16 amino acids long. Germline CDR1 and CDR2: LNHDA and SQIVND (reference sequence). The ends were cut back, 2 bases at V and 0 bases at J, with 11 bases in the middle. DNA of the CDR3: TGTGCCAGTAGTATAAGTAGCGGCGTCTCCTACAATGAGCAGTTCTTC. Amino acid sequence: CASSISSGVSYNEQFF.

The chain combines TRBV5-4 with TRBJ2-5; TRBD1 aligns across 7 bases. Per germline, CDR1 SGHNT and CDR2 YYREEE (reference sequence). Germline trimming cut 5 bases from V and 0 bases from J; bases unmatched to any gene: 10. CDR3 length: 16 residues. The CDR3 region has the DNA TGTGCCAGCAGAGACGGTCAACAGGGGTACCAAGAGACCCAGTACTTC. Translation: CASRDGQQGYQETQYF.

The rearrangement joins TRBV2 to TRBJ1-1; 10 nucleotides agree with TRBD1. The CDR3 sequence is 10 residues long. The germline V gene has CDR1 SNHLY and CDR2 FYNNEI. V trimming: 8 bases; J trimming: 11 bases; junction bases outside the gene matches: 2. CDR3: CASDRGRAFF. CDR3 nucleotides: TGTGCCAGCGACAGGGGGCGGGCTTTCTTT.

This clone was detected once. CDR3 protein: CASSQEGTGRWNTEAFF. Here the CDR3 DNA reads TGTGCCAGCTCACAAGAAGGGACAGGGCGGTGGAACACTGAAGCTTTCTTT. This chain uses TRBV18 with TRBJ1-1, with 9 nucleotides matching TRBD1. Germline V lookup: CDR1 KGHSH, CDR2 LQKENI. V trimming: 4 bases; J trimming: 1 base; junction bases outside the gene matches: 10. This CDR3 is built from 17 residues.

The chain couples TRBV7-2 to TRBJ1-2; D gene ambiguous. Germline loops: CDR1 SGHTA, CDR2 FQGNSA. Between the trimmed V and J ends, which lost 3 bases and 4 bases, there was a span of 12 bases. This CDR3 contains 14 residues. CDR3 DNA: TGTGCCAGCAGCTTGGTTACGAGACTCTATGGCTACACCTTC. This sequence encodes CASSLVTRLYGYTF.

The CDR3 coding sequence is TGTGCCAGCAGTTTCTCTTGGGGAGACTCCTATGGCTACACCTTC. Translated: CASSFSWGDSYGYTF. The rearrangement joins TRBV28 to TRBJ1-2; D is ambiguous. CDR1 is MDHEN and CDR2 is SYDVKM in the germline V gene. The ends were cut back, 3 bases at V and 4 bases at J, with 15 bases in the middle. There are 15 residues in the CDR3.

The chain links TRBV27 to TRBJ2-3; 8 bases agree with TRBD2. Trimming at V came to 2 bases and at J to 1 base, leaving 5 bases not matched to a gene. Germline V gives CDR1 MNHEY, CDR2 SMNVEV (reference sequence). CDR3 length: 16 residues. The CDR3 sequence is CASSLEAGGGTDTQYF. The CDR3 bases are TGTGCCAGCAGTTTAGAGGCGGGAGGAGGCACAGATACGCAGTATTTT.

The chain links TRBV14 to TRBJ2-3; a weak D match, TRBD2 (6 bases). Germline CDR1 is SGHDN and CDR2 is FVKESK. V was trimmed by 5 bases and J by 4 bases, leaving 19 bases between them. This CDR3 contains 16 residues. The CDR3 loop is CASSSLLATAADTQYF. CDR3 bases: TGTGCCAGCAGCTCCCTGCTAGCGACAGCGGCAGATACGCAGTATTTT. The full variable domain, completed using reference TRBV14 and TRBJ2-3, is EAGVTQFPSHSVIEKGQTVTLRCDPISGHDNLYWYRRVMGKEIKFLLHFVKESKQDESGMPNNRFLAERTGGTYSTLKVQPAELEDSGVYFCASSSLLATAADTQYFGPGTRLTVL.

This chain joins TRBV13 and TRBJ2-7; 10 nucleotides line up with TRBD1. Germline CDR1 is PRHDT and CDR2 is FYEKMQ (reference sequence). This CDR3 comprises 13 residues. J gave up 4 bases and V 5 bases, and 2 bases lay outside the gene matches. The CDR3 here is CASSTDRGYEQYF. The DNA of the CDR3 is TGTGCCAGCAGCACGGACAGGGGGTACGAGCAGTACTTC.

The chain joins TRBV11-2 to TRBJ2-3, with 12 bases lining up with TRBD2. V was clipped by 0 bases and J by 7 bases; unmatched bases: 5. Germline CDR1 is SGHAT and CDR2 is FQNNGV. The CDR3 consists of 16 residues. CDR3 loop: CASSLDGLAGTHTQYF. For the CDR3, the DNA is TGTGCCAGCAGCTTAGATGGACTAGCGGGGACTCATACGCAGTATTTT.

As DNA, the CDR3 is TGTGCCAGCAGCCAAGGTAAACTAGCGGGAGTGGATTACGAGCAGTACTTC. Amino acid sequence: CASSQGKLAGVDYEQYF. The chain employs TRBV4-2 and TRBJ2-7; 11 bases map to TRBD2. Germline loops: CDR1 LGHNA, CDR2 YNFKEQ. V lost 1 base, J lost 4 bases, and 9 bases stayed unmatched. This CDR3 is 17 amino acids long.

This clone is a singleton in its sample. Its ends do not fully match the called genes, so a read error is possible. The chain is built from TRBV19 and TRBJ1-5, with unresolved D. The germline gives CDR1 LNHDA, CDR2 SQIVND (reference sequence). The CDR3 runs to 16 residues. The CDR3 DNA sequence: TGTGCCAGTAGTATAGTCGGCGACGGTAGCGATCAGCCCCAGCATTTT. Translation: CASSIVGDGSDQPQHF.

The chain uses TRBV6-1 and TRBJ1-1, with D unresolved. The V end was cut by 3 bases, the J end by 6 bases, with 11 bases between. The CDR3 contains 13 residues. CDR1 is MNHNS, CDR2 SASEGT, per germline. The CDR3 is CASSDRGRAEAFF. The CDR3 DNA sequence: TGTGCCAGCAGTGACCGGGGTCGCGCTGAAGCTTTCTTT.

The V call is TRBV19, the J call TRBJ2-3; 7 nucleotides align to TRBD1. This CDR3 region has 16 residues. V dropped 4 bases and J dropped 1; count of bases not matched to a gene: 8. CDR1 and CDR2 (germline): LNHDA, SQIVND (reference sequence). This CDR3 is CASSTRDRGRTDTQYF. CDR3 nucleotides: TGTGCCAGTAGTACCCGGGACAGAGGACGCACAGATACGCAGTATTTT.